The entry below gives a single T cell receptor beta chain sequence along with its context. The antigen is undetermined. The data derive from a study of cytotoxic CD8 clonotypes in ibrutinib-treated CLL. Notes on the study in general: The study found clonality rose at ibrutinib response, then fell toward baseline at progression. Investigators sampled sustained-remission and progressing patients at differing times.

The CDR3 covers 15 residues. Germline V gene sequence: CDR1 SGHAT, CDR2 FQNNGV. The V gene lost 2 bases and the J gene lost 1 base, with 11 bases spanning the gap. Here immunoSEQ multiplex PCR was the method, and the copy in TCRdb shows in-frame clones only, minus some. Of 250,000 to 350,000 clones in the sample, around 77% were seen once. The clonotype comes from a human donor with chronic lymphocytic leukemia. Sequencing was performed on PBMCs, taken at disease progression, from a patient treated with ibrutinib. The chain has TRBV11-2 and TRBJ2-5; D tentatively fits TRBD1 or TRBD2 (6 bases each). CDR3 residues: CASSLRRGIQETQYF. The CDR3 DNA follows: TGTGCCAGCAGCTTAAGGAGGGGGATCCAAGAGACCCAGTACTTC.